This TCR beta chain is drawn from a study of cytomegalovirus exposure and HLA in healthy donors (dated by TCRdb to 2015 to 2018). In the study overall: An earlier analysis of 587 of the donors reported over 250 Gb of sequence data and 117 million unique TCR beta sequences obtained from 150 million to 200 million T cells. An early release that covered 500 to 800 HLA-typed donors contained approximately 300 gigabases of sequencing data and some 87 million unique TCR sequences. Donor age, sex, ethnicity and CMV serostatus were compiled together with the repertoire data. Both class I and class II loci were covered by HLA typing, at four-digit resolution. In an earlier analysis of more than 550 of the donors, high-throughput TCR beta sequencing was used to judge whether each TCR beta V gene segment behaved as functional or pseudogenic. The study was designed to test whether signatures of past pathogen exposure could be identified by cataloging public T cell receptors. In the later analysis, no new phenotypic data were used to find candidate immune exposures; instead, reliance was placed on TCR beta sequences and their occurrence across donors. Across under 500 genotyped donors of the cohort, an average of about 240,000 unique TCR beta nucleotide sequences per donor were sequenced, and roughly 18% of those sequences were non-productive. Among the roughly 380 genotyped donors, 75% to 90% belonged to the genetic ancestry cluster associated with self-reported Caucasian donors. The study profiled the T cell repertoires of 500 to 800 subjects by immunosequencing and related them to cytomegalovirus serostatus. Four or five DR-DQ haplotypes were treated as single units for association and clustering because of strong linkage in the cohort. Every repertoire in the discovery cohort had been generated on one and the same sequencing platform. In addition to the first cohort of around 670 subjects, a separate validation cohort of 120 different subjects was used. In a later genetic analysis, genome-wide SNP genotypes for about three fifths of the 666 donors were used, and that subset was treated as a discovery cohort. To study patterns of TCR occurrence, a later analysis re-analyzed previously published TCR beta repertoires from 666 donors and added high-resolution HLA genotyping. To predict cytomegalovirus infection status, the study brought together high-throughput TCR immunosequencing, statistical association of individual TCRs with disease status, and machine learning. Typing coverage varied by locus: roughly 629-640 donors for A, B, C, DRB1 and DQB1; more than 500 for DQA1; about 570 for DPA1; 450 to 480 for DPB1. General findings and caveats noted by the study authors: Several of the top co-occurrence clusters appeared to be linked to parvovirus B19, influenza, CMV and Epstein-Barr virus, according to a later analysis. Presence/absence analyses assumed roughly uniform sequencing depth across donors, an assumption that may not hold. In both the original and validation cohorts, the classifier was reported to diagnose cytomegalovirus status with high specificity and sensitivity. The authors suggested that the approach could potentially be extended to other disease states and immunological phenotypes. A later analysis found that HLA-associated TCR beta chains were more clonally expanded and had lower generation probabilities than equally common non-associated chains. In a later genetic analysis, fewer N-insertions in productive TCRs were reported among donors in an Asian-associated ancestry cluster than the roughly 700-donor mean. Most CMV-associated TCR beta chains appeared to be HLA-restricted in a later analysis, and the HLA associations seemed to be driven largely by CMV exposure. A later analysis found that TCR association rates varied across HLA loci, with DRB1 alleles showing the most associated TCRs and HLA-C alleles the fewest. Linkage disequilibrium might explain the correlated functional status among segregating V segments, but an unknown experimental factor could not be ruled out. A further reported finding was that TCR beta sequences accurately predicted the HLA-A and HLA-B alleles for most subjects in the first cohort. A cluster of highly shared sequence variants was judged likely to represent a technical artifact of the sequencing pipeline. In the study, some 160 TCR beta chains were listed as associated with cytomegalovirus. Some IMGT-functional V segments, including TRBV6-2 and TRBV6-3, could not be told apart with the 87-base-pair reads, so those segments were excluded. A few of the identified cytomegalovirus-associated TCR beta chains were confirmed in vitro to be specific for cytomegalovirus antigens. Seventeen rarely observed V segments, including chromosome 9 orphons, were excluded from the earlier analysis of some 590 of the donors because counts were too low. A later genetic analysis associated a missense DCLRE1C variant with V-gene and J-gene trimming of TCR beta chains, and an independent cohort replicated the association. When HLA alleles, especially DR and DQ, strongly co-occurred, attributing TCR associations to individual alleles was difficult. An earlier analysis of around 500 of the donors showed that most TCR beta V segments appeared in productive rearrangements either about 87% or about 30% of the time, which broadly matched IMGT annotations. While some public TCRs were present in many individuals, most TCR sequences turned up only very rarely across donors. The only immune exposure information available for the cohort was CMV serostatus. In this cohort, only TCR beta chains were sequenced, and detectable features were limited by the absence of alpha or paired-chain data. A later analysis associated 15,000 to 20,000 TCR beta sequences with specific HLA alleles at a false discovery rate of 0.05. Because HLA typing was missing for some donors at each locus, association tests included only the typed subset.

CDR1 MNHNS and CDR2 SASEGT were looked up in the germline V gene. The CDR3 measures 15 amino acids from cysteine to phenylalanine. This entry keeps only the CDR3 DNA: 45 bases, framed from base 1. V is shortened by 2 bases, J by 7 bases, and the region joining them spans 15 bases. The cohort consisted of fewer than 700 healthy bone marrow donors. All cohort members were sampled while nominally healthy, although unrecorded immune exposures were likely present. The donor was CMV seronegative and belonged to the group of under 400 seronegative cohort members. A peripheral blood sample was collected from each donor, and TCR beta sequencing was performed on peripheral blood mononuclear cells. The Qiagen DNeasy Blood Extraction Kit was used to extract genomic DNA from the blood cell samples. Library creation used the immunoSEQ multiplex PCR assay. For the multiplex PCR, a mixture combining 60 forward primers for TCR Vbeta segments and 13 reverse primers for TCR Jbeta segments was used. The CDR3 region of rearranged TCR beta genes was amplified from genomic DNA with a multiplex PCR assay. Amplified TCR beta libraries were sequenced as 87-base-pair reads on the Illumina HiSeq System. Under the source paper's analysis protocol: Across the 500 to 750 repertoires, a later analysis counted 78 million or so unique TCR beta chains, 9 million to 14 million of which were shared by at least two donors. Raw reads were error-corrected and collapsed into unique sequences by a nearest-neighbor algorithm in which closely related sequences were merged to remove PCR and sequencing errors. Alignment of CDR3 sequences to IMGT reference sequences was used to assign V, D and J gene segments. For a sequence to be retained, a match of at least six nucleotides was required to both a V gene segment and a J gene segment. A rearrangement was called productive if the CDR3 had no stop codons and remained in frame with V and J, and every other rearrangement was called non-productive. Following IMGT convention, CDR3 was defined as the stretch from the second conserved V-encoded cysteine up to the conserved J-encoded phenylalanine. In an earlier analysis of 550 to 650 of the donors, sequences lacking an unambiguous match to a single V gene segment were excluded. An earlier analysis of over 450 of the donors classified V segments as functional when productive rearrangements were above 56.7% and as segregating when the standard deviation between donors was above 5%. A statistical classification framework was built for diagnosing cytomegalovirus status from the catalog of TCR beta chain sequences. In a later analysis, TCR nucleotide sequences were compared against IMGT/GENE-DB human TR gene sequences so that V and J genes could be assigned. Using the TCRdist pipeline, a later analysis assigned CDR3 sequences along with most-parsimonious VDJ recombination scenarios. A later analysis defined each TCR beta chain by its CDR3 amino acid sequence plus V-gene family, and excluded reads lacking a unique V-gene family. In a later analysis, nearly 600 highly shared, low-generation-probability nucleotide sequences were removed to address suspected cross-contamination and a sequencing artifact. A later analysis calculated a clonal expansion index for each public chain from normalized within-repertoire ranks of inferred template counts. In a later analysis, generation probabilities were computed using a VDJ recombination model fitted to out-of-frame rearrangements, and the results were checked against IGoR. In a later analysis, TCR-TCR, TCR-HLA and TCR-CMV co-occurrence was scored with hypergeometric tests, and a repertoire-size bias correction was applied to TCR pairs. In a later analysis, false discovery rates were estimated by permuting HLA or CMV assignments 20 times. In a later analysis, co-occurring TCRs were grouped with DBSCAN, and TCRdist sequence similarity was added when clustering was performed within HLA-allele-positive subsets. Repertoires with fewer than 30,000 or more than 120,000 public chains were left out of co-occurrence clustering, as were four to six repertoires with anomalous nucleotide sharing. The table was pulled from immuneACCESS by TCRdb, which kept in-frame rearrangements only. Such tables lose some clones; where checked, under half of the loss comes from unresolved V genes, and the rest has no known cause. V and J calls and clone size are as listed in that table; D and trimming were resolved from the DNA. This sample has 150,000 to 200,000 clones in its table, and 83% of those were observed once. The ten most abundant clones make up 1.6% of the sample.

In its sample, this clone was seen once. This receptor's antigen is unknown. Nothing much larger sits one base from this clone, and base qualities are not available. The V and J segments used are TRBV6-1 and TRBJ1-5; the D gene cannot be named for sure. Sequenced: PBMCs. The receptor's source is a man aged 50 to 60 in good health and CMV-seronegative. The base sequence is TGTGCCAGCAGTGAAAGAGGAACGGTCGCCCAGCCCCAGCATTTT. Translated, it reads CASSERGTVAQPQHF.